These T cell receptor beta chains were read from a single sample in a study of T cells expressing NK-cell markers. TCRdb reworked the 5' RACE reads into one entry per CDR3 protein, no DNA. This sample's table reports 550,000 or so distinct CDR3 sequences. Sequenced sample: blood T cells: a sorted CD56 or NKG2C T cell subset, CD4+ or CD8+ T cells, or bulk PBMC T cells (not recorded which). These receptors originate from a man between 18 and 29 years old in good health. Each CDR3 is given with its conserved first and last residue.

J,length,V,CDR3
TRBJ2-1,16,TRBV29-1,CSGTPQGLYQYNEQFF
TRBJ2-3,12,TRBV24-1,CATAGGRDTQYF
TRBJ2-1,13,TRBV7-2,CASSTSGSRDQFF
TRBJ1-4,15,TRBV6-5,CASSYSWGVNEKLFF
TRBJ2-3,14,TRBV2,CASSDDSSTDTQYF
TRBJ1-6,14,TRBV27,CASRPGTEYSPLHF
TRBJ2-1,14,TRBV5-1,CASSLRDGHNEQFF
TRBJ2-7,16,TRBV5-1,CASSPGQGLSSYEQYF
TRBJ2-2,15,TRBV4-2,CASTGLAANTGELFF
TRBJ2-3,16,TRBV20-1,CSASFGLAGYTDTQYF
TRBJ2-1,16,TRBV4-2,CASSQDGGRPPNEQFF
TRBJ2-1,16,TRBV20-1,CSARDKGANSYNEQFF
TRBJ2-5,13,TRBV7-2,CASRGGWGETQYF
TRBJ2-3,16,TRBV12-3/TRBV12-4,CASSPVLGGSTDTQYF
TRBJ2-2,16,TRBV5-1,CASSFGTGRNTGELFF
TRBJ2-1,14,TRBV18,CASSRDRMTDEQFF
TRBJ2-3,15,TRBV5-1,CASSPVASQVDTQYF
TRBJ1-1,13,TRBV6-5,CASSYYEATEAFF
TRBJ2-7,16,TRBV4-1,CASSQPDRGGTYEQYF
TRBJ2-1,17,TRBV18,CASSPPGGRSSYNEQFF
TRBJ2-1,13,TRBV11-2,CASSLEGASEQFF
TRBJ2-7,14,TRBV7-8,CASSLGHLSYEQYF
TRBJ1-1,14,TRBV7-9,CASSSRTANTEAFF
TRBJ2-2,16,TRBV18,CASSPIGGANTGELFF
TRBJ2-1,16,TRBV29-1,CSVGGASGTGGTEQFF
TRBJ1-2,14,TRBV7-9,CASSLERSHYGYTF
TRBJ2-1,16,TRBV12-3/TRBV12-4,CASSFTQHRSYNEQFF
TRBJ2-7,16,TRBV7-9,CASSLAQGQSHYEQYF
TRBJ2-1,12,TRBV12-3/TRBV12-4,CASWGPLDEQFF
TRBJ2-1,21,TRBV28,CASSFGPGLAGALSSYNEQFF
TRBJ2-3,16,TRBV18,CASSPIAGDIPDTQYF
TRBJ2-1,16,TRBV5-1,CASSPPRLAGLSEQFF
TRBJ2-4,18,TRBV20-1,CSARATPRQILAKNIQYF
TRBJ2-6,17,TRBV4-3,CASSQANRVSGANVLTF
TRBJ1-5,13,TRBV15,CATSRDVAGPQHF
TRBJ2-5,15,TRBV29-1,CSSGDPGSYQETQYF
TRBJ1-6,13,TRBV11-2,CASSFRGLTPLHF
TRBJ2-7,15,TRBV9,CASSVAGLASYEQYF
TRBJ2-1,16,TRBV7-3,CASSLEGQIFYNEQFF
TRBJ2-7,17,TRBV10-3,CAISEYQTSGRPYEQYF
TRBJ2-7,16,TRBV11-2,CASSSLKRGQVNEQYF
TRBJ2-7,17,TRBV5-1,CASSLEPARALSYEQYF
TRBJ2-1,18,TRBV4-1,CASSQDLGLLSSYNEQFF
TRBJ1-5,13,TRBV2,CASSDKAEPLRHF
TRBJ2-2,15,TRBV6-1,CAVSAGTGNTGELFF
TRBJ2-5,14,TRBV4-3,CASSQGGEVATQYF
TRBJ2-1,16,TRBV5-1,CASSLVMGQGSDEQFF
TRBJ1-1,14,TRBV12-3/TRBV12-4,CASSLDTGLLGAFF
TRBJ1-5,16,TRBV5-1,CASSLEGAMSNQPQHF
TRBJ2-5,14,TRBV10-3,CAISVRQHEETQYF
TRBJ2-3,16,TRBV20-1,CSATNRGRTSTDTQYF
TRBJ2-1,14,TRBV27,CASSLPDRFGEQFF
TRBJ2-1,17,TRBV24-1,CATTTSGRGPGYNEQFF